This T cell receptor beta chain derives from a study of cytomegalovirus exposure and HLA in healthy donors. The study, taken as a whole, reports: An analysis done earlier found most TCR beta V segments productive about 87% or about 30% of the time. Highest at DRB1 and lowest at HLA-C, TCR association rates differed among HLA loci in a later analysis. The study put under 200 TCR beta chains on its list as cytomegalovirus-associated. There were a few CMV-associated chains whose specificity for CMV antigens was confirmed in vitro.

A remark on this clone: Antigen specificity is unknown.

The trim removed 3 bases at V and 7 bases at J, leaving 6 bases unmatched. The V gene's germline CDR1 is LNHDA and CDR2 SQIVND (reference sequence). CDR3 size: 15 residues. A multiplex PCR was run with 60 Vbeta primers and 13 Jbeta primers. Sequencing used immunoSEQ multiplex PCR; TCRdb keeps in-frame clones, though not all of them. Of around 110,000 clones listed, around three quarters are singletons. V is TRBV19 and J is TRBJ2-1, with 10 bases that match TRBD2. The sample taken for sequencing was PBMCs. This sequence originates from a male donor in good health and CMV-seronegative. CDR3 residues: CASSILASGSNEQFF. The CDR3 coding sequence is TGTGCCAGTAGTATTCTGGCTAGCGGGAGTAATGAGCAGTTCTTC.